The T cell receptor (beta chain) described here comes from a study of T cell responses to AZD1222 COVID-19 vaccine. Study-wide results and caveats: Clonal diversity may have been underestimated in mostly white British donors. Reportedly, close to half of spike-specific TCRs are directed against unmutated variant regions. There were repertoire samples only from the period after the peak T cell response.

A note on this clone: Its antigen is currently unknown.

Only in-frame clones appear in the TCRdb table, and some are missing; sequencing was by immunoSEQ multiplex PCR. In the table there are tens of thousands of clones, 70% to 90% of which are singletons. This CDR3 is built from 13 residues. The ends were cut back, 2 bases at V and 6 bases at J, with 10 bases in the middle. Germline assignment: CDR1 SGHTA and CDR2 FQGTGA. The sequencing here drew on peripheral blood, taken 28 days after the second AZD1222 dose. The chain employs TRBV7-3 and TRBJ1-1, with D unclear. The TCR sequence derives from an adult who received the AZD1222 COVID-19 vaccine. The CDR3 DNA reads as TGTGCCAGCAGCTTAGGAGGTATGGCTGAAGCTTTCTTT. Its translation is CASSLGGMAEAFF.